Given below is one T cell receptor beta chain in context. Its antigen is currently unknown. This specimen comes from a study of identical twins. General observations from the study: High-abundance cord blood beta clonotypes had fewer insertions; memory repertoires showed none.

Germline V gene data show CDR1 as SGHRS and CDR2 as YFSETQ. There are 16 residues in the CDR3. J lost 3 bases, V lost 4 bases, and 8 bases had no gene match. Unique molecular identifiers were present on the cDNA, and a universal primer site came from template switching. One entry per CDR3 protein results from TCRdb running MiXCR on the 5' RACE reads. The sample has some 500,000 distinct CDR3 sequences, approximately 14% seen once; the top ten hold 0.98%. This same sample was also taken into another study, of yellow fever vaccine responses in identical twins. That investigation notes: Twins' vaccine T cell response reportedly gave the appearance of partial convergence and partial personalization.

The rearrangement links TRBV5-1 to TRBJ1-2; 11 bases are shared with TRBD1. Sequencing was performed on CD4+ T cells sorted from blood. The sequence derives from a woman in her late teens or twenties in good health. The DNA of the CDR3 is TGCGCCAGCAGCATTTTTCGGACAGGGGGCGACTATGGCTACACCTTC. As protein: CASSIFRTGGDYGYTF.